What follows describes a single T cell receptor beta chain. Antigen unknown. With V trimmed by 4 bases and J by 6 bases, 5 bases remained unmatched. The CDR3 is 15 amino acids. In germline, CDR1 is GTSNPN, CDR2 SVGIG (reference sequence). These data are taken from a study of STAT3 mutations in large granular lymphocyte leukemia. Points from the study as a whole: After therapy, about 30% of the 18 patients switched clonotypes, all new clones STAT3 wild type. Every T-LGLL patient had at least one immunodominant TCRbeta clonotype. Clonal expansion was inferred from other time points because no sample existed at each clone's first appearance.

Data came from immunoSEQ multiplex PCR; TCRdb stores just in-frame clones and leaves some out. The table records roughly 46,000 clones, roughly three quarters of them present only once. The chain carries TRBV30 and TRBJ2-3; 15 bases agree with TRBD2. Material for sequencing was PBMCs. This TCR came from a human donor with T large granular lymphocyte leukemia. Some clones in this sample may be carry-over from other donors' samples. The CDR3 is CAWMDGLAGGDTQYF. The CDR3 DNA reads as TGTGCCTGGATGGATGGACTAGCGGGGGGGGATACGCAGTATTTT.